This T cell receptor (beta chain) was obtained from a study of siplizumab effects on memory and regulatory T cells. Study-wide points: Naive T cells were seemingly more diverse than memory cells, and major contributions to the alloresponse seemed to be made by them.

Remarks on this clone: Its specificity is unknown.

TCRdb keeps only in-frame clones here, not all; method: immunoSEQ multiplex PCR. Of over 100,000 clones listed, around 95% were seen once; the top ten hold over 0.15%. Germline loops: CDR1 MNHEY, CDR2 SVGAGI. Trimming shortened V by 6 bases and J by 0 bases, and 8 bases separated the two germline ends. The CDR3 spans 13 residues. This clonotype was obtained from a human donor in good health. Sequencing was carried out using non-Treg CD4+ T cells sorted from blood. The chain links TRBV6-5 to TRBJ1-2; no firm D call. This CDR3 reads CASRPPSNYGYTF. The CDR3 DNA follows: TGTGCCAGCAGACCACCATCTAACTATGGCTACACCTTC.